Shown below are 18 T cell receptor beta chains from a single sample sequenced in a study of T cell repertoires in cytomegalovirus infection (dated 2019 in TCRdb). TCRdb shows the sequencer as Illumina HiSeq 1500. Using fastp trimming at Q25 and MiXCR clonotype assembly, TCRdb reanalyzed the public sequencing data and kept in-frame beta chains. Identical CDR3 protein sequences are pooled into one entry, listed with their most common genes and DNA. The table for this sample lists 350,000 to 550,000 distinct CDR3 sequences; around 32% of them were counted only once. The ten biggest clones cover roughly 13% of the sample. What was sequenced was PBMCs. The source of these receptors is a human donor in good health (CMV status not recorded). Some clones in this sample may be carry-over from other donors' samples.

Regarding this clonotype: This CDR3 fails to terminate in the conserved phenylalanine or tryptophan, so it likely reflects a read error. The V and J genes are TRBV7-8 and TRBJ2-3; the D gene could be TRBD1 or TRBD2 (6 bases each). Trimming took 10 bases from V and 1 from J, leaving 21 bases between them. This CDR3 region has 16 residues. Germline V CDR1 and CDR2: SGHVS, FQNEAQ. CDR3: CATRPLGGGGTDTQYC. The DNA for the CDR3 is TGTGCCACCCGCCCCTTGGGGGGCGGTGGCACAGATACGCAGTATTGT.

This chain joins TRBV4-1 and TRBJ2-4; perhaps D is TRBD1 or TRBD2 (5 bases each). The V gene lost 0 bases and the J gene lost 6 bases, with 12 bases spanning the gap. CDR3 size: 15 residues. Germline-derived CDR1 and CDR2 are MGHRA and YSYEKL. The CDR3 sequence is CASSQDRRAGNIQYF. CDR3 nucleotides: TGCGCCAGCAGCCAAGATCGCAGGGCGGGAAACATTCAGTACTTC.

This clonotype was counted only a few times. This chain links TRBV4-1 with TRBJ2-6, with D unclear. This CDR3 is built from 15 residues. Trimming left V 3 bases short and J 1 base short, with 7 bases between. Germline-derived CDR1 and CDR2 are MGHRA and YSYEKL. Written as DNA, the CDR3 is TGCGCCAGCAGCCAGATAAGGTCTGGGGCCAACGTCCTGACTTTC. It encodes CASSQIRSGANVLTF.

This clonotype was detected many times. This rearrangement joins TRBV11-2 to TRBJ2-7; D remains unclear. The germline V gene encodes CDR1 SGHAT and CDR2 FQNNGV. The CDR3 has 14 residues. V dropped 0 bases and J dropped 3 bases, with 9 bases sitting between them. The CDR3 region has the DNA TGTGCCAGCAGCTTAGACCCGGTAATCTACGAGCAGTACTTC. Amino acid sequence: CASSLDPVIYEQYF.

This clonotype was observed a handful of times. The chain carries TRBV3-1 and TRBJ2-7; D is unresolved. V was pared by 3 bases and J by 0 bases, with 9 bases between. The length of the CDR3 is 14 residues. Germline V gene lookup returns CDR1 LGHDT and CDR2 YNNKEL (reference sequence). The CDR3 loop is CASSQTESSYEQYF. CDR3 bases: TGTGCCAGCAGCCAGACGGAGAGCTCCTACGAGCAGTACTTC.

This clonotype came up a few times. CDR3 DNA: TGTGCCAGCAGCTTAAGGGCCGACTCCTACGAGCAGTACTTC. As protein: CASSLRADSYEQYF. The chain links TRBV7-9 to TRBJ2-7, with D unresolved. The V gene lost 2 bases and the J gene lost 0 bases, with 8 bases spanning the gap. Per germline, CDR1 SEHNR and CDR2 FQNEAQ (reference sequence). The CDR3 spans 14 residues.

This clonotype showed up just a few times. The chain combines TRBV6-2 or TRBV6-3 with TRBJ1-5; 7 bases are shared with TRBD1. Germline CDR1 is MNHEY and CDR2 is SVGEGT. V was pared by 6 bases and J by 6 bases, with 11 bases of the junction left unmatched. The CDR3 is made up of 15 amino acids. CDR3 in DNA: TGTGCCAGCAGAAACGTCTTAACAGGGGTTCAGCCCCAGCATTTT. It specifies CASRNVLTGVQPQHF.

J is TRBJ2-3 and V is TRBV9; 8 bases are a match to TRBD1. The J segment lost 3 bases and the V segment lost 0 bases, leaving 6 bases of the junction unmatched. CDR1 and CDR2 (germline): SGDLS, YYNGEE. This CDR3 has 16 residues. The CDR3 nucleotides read TGTGCCAGCAGCGTAGAATCAGGGGGCAATACAGATACGCAGTATTTT. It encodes CASSVESGGNTDTQYF. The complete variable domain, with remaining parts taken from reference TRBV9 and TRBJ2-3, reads DSGVTQTPKHLITATGQRVTLRCSPRSGDLSVYWYQQSLDQGLQFLIQYYNGEERAKGNILERFSAQQFPDLHSELNLSSLELGDSALYFCASSVESGGNTDTQYFGPGTRLTVL.

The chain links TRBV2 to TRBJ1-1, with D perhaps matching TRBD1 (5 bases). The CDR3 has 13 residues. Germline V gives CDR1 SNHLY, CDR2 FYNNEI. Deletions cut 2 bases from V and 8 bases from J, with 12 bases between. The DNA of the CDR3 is TGTGCCAGCAGTGAATTGGGCAGGGAAGAAGCTTTCTTT. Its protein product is CASSELGREEAFF.

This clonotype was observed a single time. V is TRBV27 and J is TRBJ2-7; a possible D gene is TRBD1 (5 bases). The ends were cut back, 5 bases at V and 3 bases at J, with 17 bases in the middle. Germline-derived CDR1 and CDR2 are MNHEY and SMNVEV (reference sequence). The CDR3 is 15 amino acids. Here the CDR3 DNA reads TGTGCCAGCAGTCACAACAGCAGGGTGGACTACGAGCAGTACTTC. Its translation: CASSHNSRVDYEQYF.

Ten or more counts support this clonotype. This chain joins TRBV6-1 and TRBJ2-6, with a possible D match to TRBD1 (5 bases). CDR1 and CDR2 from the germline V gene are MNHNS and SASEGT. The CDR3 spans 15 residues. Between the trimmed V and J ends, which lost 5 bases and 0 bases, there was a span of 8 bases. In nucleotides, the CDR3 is TGTGCCAGCAGTTATGGGGCCTCTGGGGCCAACGTCCTGACTTTC. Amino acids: CASSYGASGANVLTF.

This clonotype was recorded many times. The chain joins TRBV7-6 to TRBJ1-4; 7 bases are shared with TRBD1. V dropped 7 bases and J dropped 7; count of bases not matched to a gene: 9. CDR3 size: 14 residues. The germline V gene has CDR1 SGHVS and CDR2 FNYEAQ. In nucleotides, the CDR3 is TGTGCCAGCACCCCGGGACAGCGGTTTGAAAAACTGTTTTTT. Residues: CASTPGQRFEKLFF.

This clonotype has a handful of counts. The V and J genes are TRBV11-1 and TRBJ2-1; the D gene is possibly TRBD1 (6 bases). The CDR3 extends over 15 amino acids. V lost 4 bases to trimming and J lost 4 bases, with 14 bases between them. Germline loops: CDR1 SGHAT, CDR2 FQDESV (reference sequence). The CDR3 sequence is CASSYAGTSYNEQFF. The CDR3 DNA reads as TGTGCCAGCAGCTACGCCGGGACAAGTTACAATGAGCAGTTCTTC. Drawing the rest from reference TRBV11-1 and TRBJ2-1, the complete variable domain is EAEVAQSPRYKITEKSQAVAFWCDPISGHATLYWYRQILGQGPELLVQFQDESVVDDSQLPKDRFSAERLKGVDSTLKIQPAELGDSAMYLCASSYAGTSYNEQFFGPGTRLTVL.

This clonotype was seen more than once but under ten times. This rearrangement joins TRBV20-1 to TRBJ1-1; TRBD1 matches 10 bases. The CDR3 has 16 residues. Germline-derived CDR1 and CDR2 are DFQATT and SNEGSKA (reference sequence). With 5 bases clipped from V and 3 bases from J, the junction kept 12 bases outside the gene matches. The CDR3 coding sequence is TGCAGTGCTTTACCGGGACAGGGGCTTTGGGACACTGAAGCTTTCTTT. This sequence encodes CSALPGQGLWDTEAFF.

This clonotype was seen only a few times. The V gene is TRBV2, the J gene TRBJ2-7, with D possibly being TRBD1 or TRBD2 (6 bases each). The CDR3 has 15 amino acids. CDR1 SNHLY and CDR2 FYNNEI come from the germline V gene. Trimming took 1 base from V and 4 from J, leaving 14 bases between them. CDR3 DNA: TGTGCCAGCAGTGAAGAGGGGGGCGCGACTTACGAGCAGTACTTC. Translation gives CASSEEGGATYEQYF.

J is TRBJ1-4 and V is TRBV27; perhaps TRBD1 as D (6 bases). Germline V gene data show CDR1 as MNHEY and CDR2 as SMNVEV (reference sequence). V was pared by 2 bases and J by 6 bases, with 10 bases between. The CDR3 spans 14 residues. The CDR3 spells CASSLTGRHEKLFF. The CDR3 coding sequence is TGTGCCAGCAGTTTAACAGGGCGACATGAAAAACTGTTTTTT.

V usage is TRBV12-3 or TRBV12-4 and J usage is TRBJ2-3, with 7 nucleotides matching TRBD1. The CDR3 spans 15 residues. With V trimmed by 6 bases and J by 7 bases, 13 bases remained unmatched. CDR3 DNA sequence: TGTGCCAGCAGATCCGGGACAGATAATACGTATACGCAGTATTTT. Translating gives CASRSGTDNTYTQYF.

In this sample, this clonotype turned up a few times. CDR3 DNA sequence: TGTGCCAGCAGTTCTGGGGGCAAGACAAGCTCCTACAATGAGCAGTTCTTC. Its translation: CASSSGGKTSSYNEQFF. The rearrangement uses TRBV5-4 and TRBJ2-1; D might be TRBD1 (6 bases). CDR3 length: 17 amino acids. The ends were cut back, 5 bases at V and 0 bases at J, with 18 bases in the middle. Germline V CDR1 and CDR2: SGHNT, YYREEE (reference sequence).